The 9 T cell receptor beta chains in this list originate from one sample, sequenced in a study of blood T cell repertoires in COVID-19. Profiled with immunoSEQ multiplex PCR; TCRdb holds only in-frame clones, not every one. Of 300,000 or so clones detected, around nine tenths appear once; the ten largest clones hold 2.9%. Sequencing used PBMCs or T cells enriched from blood (not recorded which). The receptors were gathered from a woman between 50 and 59 years old who had been exposed to COVID-19.

A few counts support this clone. The chain joins TRBV5-1 to TRBJ1-1; D possibly corresponds to TRBD1 (5 bases). The length of the CDR3 is 12 residues. Germline-derived CDR1 and CDR2 are SGHRS and YFSETQ. The germline V and J ends were trimmed by 2 bases and 4 bases, with 6 bases remaining between them. CDR3 residues: CASSFQGTEAFF. The CDR3 DNA reads TGCGCCAGCAGCTTTCAGGGCACTGAAGCTTTCTTT.

This chain joins TRBV10-3 and TRBJ1-6; a weak D match, TRBD1 (5 bases). This CDR3 contains 15 residues. Trimming removed 7 bases at V and 10 bases at J, with 20 bases between. Per germline, CDR1 ENHRY and CDR2 SYGVKD. In DNA form, the CDR3 reads TGTGCCATCACGGAACGCCCAGGGTGGGAATCACCCCTCCACTTT. This sequence encodes CAITERPGWESPLHF.

The rearrangement links TRBV7-9 to TRBJ2-7; 8 nucleotides match TRBD2. Trimming cost V 5 bases and J 1 base; bases outside gene matches: 4. CDR1 is SEHNR and CDR2 is FQNEAQ in the germline V gene (reference sequence). The CDR3 spans 14 residues. Written as DNA, the CDR3 is TGTGCCAGCAGCCAAACTAGCGGTTCCTACGAGCAGTACTTC. Protein sequence: CASSQTSGSYEQYF.

This clone was counted a few times. The CDR3 is CASSLGRNQPQHF. In nucleotides, the CDR3 is TGTGCCAGCAGTTTGGGGAGAAATCAGCCCCAGCATTTT. The chain has TRBV12-3 or TRBV12-4 and TRBJ1-5; D ambiguous. With 3 bases removed from V and 4 bases from J, the gap between germline ends came to 7 bases. The CDR3 runs 13 residues.

This chain uses TRBV9 with TRBJ1-2, with TRBD1 matching 7 bases. There are 16 residues in the CDR3. Germline V lookup: CDR1 SGDLS, CDR2 YYNGEE. J gave up 1 base and V 4 bases, and 10 bases lay outside the gene matches. The chain's CDR3 is CASSTPVTGINYGYTF. In DNA, the CDR3 is TGTGCCAGCAGCACCCCGGTGACAGGGATTAACTATGGCTACACCTTC. Based on the CDR3 plus reference TRBV9 and TRBJ1-2, the full variable domain is DSGVTQTPKHLITATGQRVTLRCSPRSGDLSVYWYQQSLDQGLQFLIQYYNGEERAKGNILERFSAQQFPDLHSELNLSSLELGDSALYFCASSTPVTGINYGYTFGSGTRLTVV.

V gene TRBV5-1 combines with J gene TRBJ1-1; perhaps TRBD1 as D (5 bases). This CDR3 is 14 amino acids long. V lost 0 bases and J 4 bases, leaving 10 bases between the germline ends. Germline V gives CDR1 SGHRS, CDR2 YFSETQ. The CDR3 here is CASSLASGGTEAFF. The DNA of the CDR3 is TGCGCCAGCAGCTTGGCGTCCGGGGGCACTGAAGCTTTCTTT.

This chain joins TRBV30 and TRBJ1-2, with 10 bases fitting TRBD1. After removal of 2 bases from V and 4 bases from J, the junction contained 10 bases not matched to a gene. Looked up from germline, CDR1 is GTSNPN and CDR2 is SVGIG (reference sequence). The length of the CDR3 is 16 residues. The CDR3 DNA reads as TGTGCCTGGAGTCCCCCCCGGGGGACAGGGGTCTATGGCTACACCTTC. It codes for CAWSPPRGTGVYGYTF. Full variable domain (rest looked up from reference TRBV30 and TRBJ1-2): SQTIHQWPATLVQPVGSPLSLECTVEGTSNPNLYWYRQAAGRGLQLLFYSVGIGQISSEVPQNLSASRPQDRQFILSSKKLLLSDSGFYLCAWSPPRGTGVYGYTFGSGTRLTVV.

The chain carries TRBV3-1 (or the pseudogene TRBV3-2) and TRBJ1-6; tentatively, D is TRBD1 (5 bases). Germline V gene sequence: CDR1 LGHDT, CDR2 YNNKEL (reference sequence). This CDR3 spans 14 amino acids. With 4 bases removed from V and 9 bases from J, the gap between germline ends came to 13 bases. DNA for the CDR3: TGTGCCAGCAGCCCCGTGGGGGGTCGTTCACCCCTCCACTTT. It yields the protein CASSPVGGRSPLHF.

The CDR3 region is CASSSRSGLTGYTF. The CDR3 DNA sequence: TGTGCCAGCAGCTCTCGCTCCGGCCTAACGGGGTACACCTTC. V is TRBV13 and J is TRBJ1-2; D is unclear. With 4 bases removed from V and 11 bases from J, the gap between germline ends came to 20 bases. The CDR3 has 14 residues. Germline assignment: CDR1 PRHDT and CDR2 FYEKMQ (reference sequence).